Listed here are 25 T cell receptor beta chains from one sample, sequenced in a study of shared clonotypes between healthy human individuals. Here immunoSEQ multiplex PCR was the method, and the copy in TCRdb shows in-frame clones only, minus some. This table has about 480,000 clones, 75% to 80% appearing once. Sequences were obtained from PBMCs. These receptors originate from a woman in her forties in good health. Some clones in this sample may be carry-over from other donors' samples.

V gene TRBV19 combines with J gene TRBJ2-7; D ambiguous. V lost 3 bases and J lost 5, with 14 bases in between. The germline gives CDR1 LNHDA, CDR2 SQIVND (reference sequence). The CDR3 covers 14 residues. This chain's CDR3 is CASSMAGVRNEQYF. CDR3 sequence (DNA): TGTGCCAGTAGTATGGCAGGCGTCCGCAACGAGCAGTACTTC.

This sequence joins TRBV5-4 and TRBJ2-7; 8 nucleotides line up with TRBD1. The CDR3 length is 15 residues. Germline V gene data show CDR1 as SGHNT and CDR2 as YYREEE (reference sequence). V shed 0 bases and J 2 bases; nucleotides not matched to a gene: 4. Here the CDR3 DNA reads TGTGCCAGCAGCTTGGATCAGGGGGCCGCCTACGAGCAGTACTTC. As protein: CASSLDQGAAYEQYF.

The genes are TRBV16 and TRBJ1-2; perhaps TRBD1 as D (5 bases). V gave up 3 bases and J gave up 5 bases, with 13 bases separating them. CDR3 size: 14 residues. The V gene's germline CDR1 is KGHSY and CDR2 FQNENV. CDR3 in DNA: TGTGCCAGCAGCCACCGCCCGGGACCATATGGCTACACCTTC. It encodes CASSHRPGPYGYTF.

The gene calls are TRBV6-1 and TRBJ2-1, with 7 bases matching TRBD2. Germline CDR1 reads MNHNS; CDR2 reads SASEGT. J lost 9 bases, V lost 3 bases, and 14 bases had no gene match. This CDR3 is built from 16 residues. CDR3 nucleotide sequence: TGTGCCAGCAGTGACCCTCGGGCGGGAGTTAAGATTGAGCAGTTCTTC. Protein product: CASSDPRAGVKIEQFF.

The chain carries TRBV29-1 and TRBJ1-4; perhaps TRBD1 as D (5 bases). The length of the CDR3 is 19 residues. CDR1 and CDR2 from the germline V gene are SQVTM and ANQGSEA. The V end was cut by 1 base, the J end by 8 bases, with 29 bases between. The CDR3, as DNA: TGCAGCGTTGAAGGGGTGGAAGAGGGGTATTTGGTCAGTGGAGAAAAACTGTTTTTT. Its protein product is CSVEGVEEGYLVSGEKLFF.

The rearrangement links TRBV5-1 to TRBJ2-1; the match to TRBD2 covers 12 bases. Germline values: CDR1 SGHRS, CDR2 YFSETQ. CDR3 length: 14 residues. V dropped 4 bases and J dropped 7; count of bases not matched to a gene: 3. The CDR3: CASSPSGRGNEQFF. In DNA, the CDR3 is TGCGCCAGCAGCCCTAGCGGGAGGGGGAATGAGCAGTTCTTC. The full variable domain, in which reference TRBV5-1 and TRBJ2-1 provide the parts outside the CDR3, is KAGVTQTPRYLIKTRGQQVTLSCSPISGHRSVSWYQQTPGQGLQFLFEYFSETQRNKGNFPGRFSGRQFSNSRSEMNVSTLELGDSALYLCASSPSGRGNEQFFGPGTRLTVL.

V gene TRBV2 combines with J gene TRBJ1-5, with D possibly being TRBD1 (5 bases). Trimming pared 1 base from V and 1 base from J, leaving 8 bases between. The CDR3 runs to 15 residues. In germline, CDR1 is SNHLY, CDR2 FYNNEI. The CDR3 DNA reads TGTGCCAGCAGTGAAGGACAGTCGAGCAATCAGCCCCAGCATTTT. Its translation is CASSEGQSSNQPQHF.

This chain joins TRBV2 and TRBJ1-4, with unresolved D. The CDR3 length is 14 residues. V gave up 6 bases and J gave up 3 bases, with 11 bases separating them. Germline-derived CDR1 and CDR2 are SNHLY and FYNNEI. DNA of the CDR3: TGTGCCAGCAGAGAAATTGTGGCTAATGAAAAACTGTTTTTT. This encodes CASREIVANEKLFF.

This clone was counted many times. The same CDR3 can be traced to other DNA sequences in this sample. The chain has TRBV5-4 and TRBJ2-2; TRBD2 agrees at 8 bases. The J segment lost 4 bases and the V segment lost 1 base, leaving 9 bases of the junction unmatched. CDR3 length: 17 residues. Germline V gives CDR1 SGHNT, CDR2 YYREEE (reference sequence). The DNA of the CDR3 is TGTGCCAGCAGCTTGAGTCTAGCGGGTCAATTCACCGGGGAGCTGTTTTTT. Residues: CASSLSLAGQFTGELFF.

The chain couples TRBV15 to TRBJ2-7; D tentatively reads TRBD1 or TRBD2 (6 bases each). The CDR3 sequence is 14 residues long. V lost 3 bases and J lost 5, with 14 bases in between. CDR1 and CDR2 from the germline V gene are LNHNV and YYDKDF (reference sequence). In DNA form, the CDR3 reads TGTGCCACCAGCAGTGATCCCGGGGGCCACGAGCAGTACTTC. This sequence encodes CATSSDPGGHEQYF.

The V gene is TRBV18, the J gene TRBJ2-6; D possibly uses TRBD1 or TRBD2 (6 bases each). V was clipped by 0 bases and J by 0 bases, with 9 bases between them. This CDR3 contains 17 residues. The V gene's germline CDR1 is KGHSH and CDR2 LQKENI. The CDR3 region has the DNA TGTGCCAGCTCACCACCAGGGGGAGGCTCTGGGGCCAACGTCCTGACTTTC. Protein product: CASSPPGGGSGANVLTF.

This chain uses TRBV5-1 with TRBJ1-5; D possibly corresponds to TRBD1 (6 bases). V was pared by 0 bases and J by 5 bases, with 12 bases between. The CDR3 runs 15 residues. Germline loops: CDR1 SGHRS, CDR2 YFSETQ. CDR3 coding DNA: TGCGCCAGCAGCTTGGGGGACATGGGGGATCAGCCCCAGCATTTT. Translating it yields CASSLGDMGDQPQHF.

In DNA form, the CDR3 reads TGTGCCAGCAGCTTGGACGGGCATTACGAGCAGTACTTC. Amino acids: CASSLDGHYEQYF. The chain is built from TRBV7-3 and TRBJ2-7; D is unclear. The CDR3 extends over 13 amino acids. Per germline, CDR1 SGHTA and CDR2 FQGTGA. Trimming cost V 3 bases and J 4 bases, with 10 bases left between them.

The chain uses TRBV7-2 and TRBJ1-1; D is undetermined. This CDR3 is 14 amino acids long. CDR1 and CDR2 from the germline V gene are SGHTA and FQGNSA. Trimming cost V 6 bases and J 1 base, with 12 bases left between them. The DNA for the CDR3 is TGTGCCAGCAGGAGACCGACGAAGAACACTGAAGCTTTCTTT. Translated, it gives CASRRPTKNTEAFF.

This clone was observed a single time. A far larger clone differs by one base, so this is likely a read error. The gene calls are TRBV2 and TRBJ2-2, with D unresolved. CDR3 length: 15 residues. From germline, CDR1 is SNHLY and CDR2 FYNNEI. The V end was cut by 5 bases, the J end by 3 bases, with 13 bases between. This CDR3 reads CASSPTNGDTGELFF. DNA for the CDR3: TGTGCCAGCAGTCCAACTAACGGCGACACCGGGGAGCTGTTTTTT.

This chain joins TRBV30 and TRBJ2-1; 11 bases match TRBD2. The V segment lost 2 bases and the J segment 4 bases; nucleotides outside the gene matches: 7. Germline-derived CDR1 and CDR2 are GTSNPN and SVGIG (reference sequence). The CDR3 runs to 16 residues. This CDR3 is CAWSKPGTSGYNEQFF. In nucleotides, the CDR3 is TGTGCCTGGAGTAAGCCGGGGACTAGCGGATACAATGAGCAGTTCTTC. Full variable domain (rest looked up from reference TRBV30 and TRBJ2-1): SQTIHQWPATLVQPVGSPLSLECTVEGTSNPNLYWYRQAAGRGLQLLFYSVGIGQISSEVPQNLSASRPQDRQFILSSKKLLLSDSGFYLCAWSKPGTSGYNEQFFGPGTRLTVL.

The chain is built from TRBV27 and TRBJ1-3; D is uncertain. The V end was cut by 2 bases, the J end by 2 bases, with 7 bases between. This CDR3 has 14 amino acids. CDR1 and CDR2 (germline): MNHEY, SMNVEV (reference sequence). The CDR3 sequence is CASSLGQAGNTIYF. As DNA, the CDR3 is TGTGCCAGCAGTTTAGGGCAGGCTGGAAACACCATATATTTT.

V gene TRBV6-1 combines with J gene TRBJ2-7; weak D call: TRBD2 (6 bases). V gave up 7 bases and J gave up 3 bases, with 16 bases separating them. The CDR3 is 14 residues long. CDR1 MNHNS and CDR2 SASEGT come from the germline V gene. CDR3 nucleotides: TGTGCCAGCATCCGGGACTCCACACACTACGAGCAGTACTTC. This encodes CASIRDSTHYEQYF.

The chain joins TRBV2 to TRBJ2-2, with a possible D match to TRBD2 (6 bases). Trimming took off 4 bases at V and 6 bases at J, with 9 bases between the two ends. Germline CDR1 is SNHLY and CDR2 is FYNNEI. CDR3 length: 13 amino acids. This CDR3 reads CASSVEGPGELFF. CDR3 DNA: TGTGCCAGCAGTGTGGAGGGTCCCGGGGAGCTGTTTTTT.

V is TRBV30 and J is TRBJ1-6; D not certain. V shed 1 base and J shed 5 bases, with 6 bases lying between them. The CDR3 consists of 13 residues. CDR1 and CDR2 (germline): GTSNPN, SVGIG (reference sequence). The CDR3 protein is CAWSAWDNSPLHF. CDR3 sequence (DNA): TGTGCCTGGAGTGCATGGGATAATTCACCCCTCCACTTT.

The CDR3 region is CASSPGVGQGVKQFF. The CDR3 nucleotides read TGTGCCAGCAGCCCGGGAGTGGGACAGGGTGTCAAGCAGTTCTTC. The V call is TRBV5-4, the J call TRBJ2-1, with TRBD1 matching over 9 bases. The trim removed 4 bases at V and 11 bases at J, leaving 13 bases unmatched. The CDR3 has 15 amino acids. Germline assignment: CDR1 SGHNT and CDR2 YYREEE (reference sequence).

This chain joins TRBV7-9 and TRBJ2-3; the D gene is possibly TRBD2 (5 bases). V lost 5 bases and J lost 3, with 9 bases in between. Germline assignment: CDR1 SEHNR and CDR2 FQNEAQ (reference sequence). There are 13 residues in the CDR3. The CDR3 protein is CASSPRGTDTQYF. The CDR3 DNA reads TGTGCCAGCAGCCCCAGAGGGACAGATACGCAGTATTTT.

V and J are TRBV7-3 and TRBJ2-1; TRBD2 might be the D (5 bases). V was trimmed by 5 bases and J by 2 bases, leaving 13 bases between them. The CDR3 extends over 15 amino acids. Germline V gives CDR1 SGHTA, CDR2 FQGTGA. The CDR3 nucleotides read TGTGCCAGCAGCCCGGGATCGCAGACCTACAATGAGCAGTTCTTC. It translates to CASSPGSQTYNEQFF.

For this clone: The sample contains more than one DNA sequence encoding this CDR3. V gene TRBV7-3 combines with J gene TRBJ2-1; TRBD2 agrees at 8 bases. There are 14 residues in the CDR3. J lost 3 bases, V lost 2 bases, and 0 bases had no gene match. Looked up from germline, CDR1 is SGHTA and CDR2 is FQGTGA. Written as DNA, the CDR3 is TGTGCCAGCAGCTTAGCGGGGGGCTACAATGAGCAGTTCTTC. Amino acid sequence: CASSLAGGYNEQFF.

The chain joins TRBV10-2 to TRBJ2-7; D possibly uses TRBD1 or TRBD2 (5 bases each). The CDR3 has 15 amino acids. The V and J ends lost 2 bases and 0 bases respectively, with 11 bases between them. Germline V lookup: CDR1 WSHSY, CDR2 SAAADI. The CDR3 nucleotides are TGCGCCAGCAGTGAGCCCCGGGACGCCTCCTACGAGCAGTACTTC. Amino acid sequence: CASSEPRDASYEQYF.